Below, 5 T cell receptor beta chains from the same sample are listed, as sequenced in a study of long-term antiretroviral therapy in people with HIV. This was the immunoSEQ v3.0 assay at survey level. Using immunoSEQ multiplex PCR, the repertoire was profiled, and TCRdb retains in-frame clones only, with some absent. The sample contains fewer than 30,000 clones, 80% to 85% of which appear only once. Sequencing used unsorted PBMCs, obtained roughly 2.7 years after starting antiretroviral therapy. Every receptor here comes from a man under 40 with HIV.

The gene calls are TRBV7-2 and TRBJ1-6; 9 bases are a match to TRBD1. This CDR3 is 19 amino acids long. The junction had 11 bases not matched to a gene; V was cut back by 1 base and J by 4 bases. Germline CDR1 SGHTA, CDR2 FQGNSA. The CDR3 spells CASSLDGTGQGGYNSPLHF. The CDR3, as DNA: TGTGCCAGCAGCTTAGACGGTACGGGACAGGGCGGATATAATTCACCCCTCCACTTT.

In its sample, this clone was seen a few times. V and J are TRBV10-3 and TRBJ1-1, with D possibly TRBD1 on 5 matching bases. The ends were cut back, 3 bases at V and 6 bases at J, with 11 bases in the middle. Germline V gene lookup returns CDR1 ENHRY and CDR2 SYGVKD. This CDR3 spans 13 amino acids. This chain's CDR3 is CAISDTGVSEAFF. As DNA, the CDR3 is TGTGCCATCAGTGATACAGGAGTTTCTGAAGCTTTCTTT.

This clone was observed a single time. The rearrangement joins TRBV7-5 to TRBJ2-7; TRBD1 was called by the table and not checked on the DNA. TRBV7-5 is marked as a pseudogene. The CDR3 has 17 residues. In nucleotides, the CDR3 is TGTGTCAGAAGCGTACCCGAGGGTCAGGGGCGTTGCTACGAGCAGTACTTC. This translates into CVRSVPEGQGRCYEQYF.

The genes are TRBV5-4 and TRBJ2-1; 7 bases are shared with TRBD1. The V segment lost 4 bases and the J segment 6 bases; nucleotides outside the gene matches: 16. Germline V gene sequence: CDR1 SGHNT, CDR2 YYREEE (reference sequence). The CDR3 runs to 17 residues. The CDR3 protein is CASSPSRGIVLPNEQFF. As DNA, the CDR3 is TGTGCCAGCAGCCCCTCCAGGGGGATTGTGCTGCCCAATGAGCAGTTCTTC.

The gene calls are TRBV19 and TRBJ1-2; D gene unclear. Germline CDR1 and CDR2: LNHDA and SQIVND (reference sequence). The V gene lost 5 bases and the J gene lost 6 bases, with 16 bases spanning the gap. This CDR3 comprises 14 residues. In nucleotides, the CDR3 is TGTGCCAGTAGTCACATAATGGGGATGGATGGCTACACCTTC. Protein: CASSHIMGMDGYTF.